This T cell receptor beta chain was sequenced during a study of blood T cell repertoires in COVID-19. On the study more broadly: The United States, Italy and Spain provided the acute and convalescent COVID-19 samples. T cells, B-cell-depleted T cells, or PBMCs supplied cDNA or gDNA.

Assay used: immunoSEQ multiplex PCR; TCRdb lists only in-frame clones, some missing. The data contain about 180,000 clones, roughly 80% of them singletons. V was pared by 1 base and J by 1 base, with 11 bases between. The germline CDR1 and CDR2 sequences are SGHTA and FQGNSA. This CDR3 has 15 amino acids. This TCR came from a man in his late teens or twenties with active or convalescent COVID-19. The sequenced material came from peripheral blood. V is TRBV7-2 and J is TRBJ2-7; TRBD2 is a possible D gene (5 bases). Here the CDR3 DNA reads TGTGCCAGCAGCTTAGGGGGAGCCCGGTCCTACGAGCAGTACTTC. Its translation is CASSLGGARSYEQYF.